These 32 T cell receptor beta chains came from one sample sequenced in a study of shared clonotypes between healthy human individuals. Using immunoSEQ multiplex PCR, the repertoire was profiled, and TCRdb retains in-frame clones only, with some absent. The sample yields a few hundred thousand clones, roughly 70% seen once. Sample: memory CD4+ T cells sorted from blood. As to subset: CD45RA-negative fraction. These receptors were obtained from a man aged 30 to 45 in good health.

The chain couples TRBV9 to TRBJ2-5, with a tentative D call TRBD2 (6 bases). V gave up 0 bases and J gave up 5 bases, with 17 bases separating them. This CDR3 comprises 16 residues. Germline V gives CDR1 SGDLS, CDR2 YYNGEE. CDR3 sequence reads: CASSVDGTMAGETQYF. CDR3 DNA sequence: TGTGCCAGCAGCGTAGATGGCACAATGGCGGGGGAGACCCAGTACTTC. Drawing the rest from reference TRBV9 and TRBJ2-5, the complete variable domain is DSGVTQTPKHLITATGQRVTLRCSPRSGDLSVYWYQQSLDQGLQFLIQYYNGEERAKGNILERFSAQQFPDLHSELNLSSLELGDSALYFCASSVDGTMAGETQYFGPGTRLLVL.

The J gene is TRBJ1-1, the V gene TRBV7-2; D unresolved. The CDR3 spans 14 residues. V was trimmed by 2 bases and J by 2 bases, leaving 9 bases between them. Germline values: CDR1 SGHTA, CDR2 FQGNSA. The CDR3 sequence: CASSLKMGNTEAFF. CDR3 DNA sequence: TGTGCCAGCAGCTTAAAAATGGGAAACACTGAAGCTTTCTTT.

CDR3 DNA sequence: TGCAGCGTTGAATCGCCAGGGGACTATGGCTACACCTTC. Protein: CSVESPGDYGYTF. The chain couples TRBV29-1 to TRBJ1-2, with D possibly being TRBD1 (6 bases). The V and J ends lost 2 bases and 3 bases respectively, with 10 bases between them. Germline V gene lookup returns CDR1 SQVTM and CDR2 ANQGSEA. The CDR3 loop spans 13 amino acids.

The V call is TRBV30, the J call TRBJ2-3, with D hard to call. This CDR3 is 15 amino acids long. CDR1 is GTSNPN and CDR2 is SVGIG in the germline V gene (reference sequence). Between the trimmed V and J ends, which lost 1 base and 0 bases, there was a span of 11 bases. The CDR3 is CAWSDVVKSTDTQYF. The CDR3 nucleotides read TGTGCCTGGAGTGATGTGGTAAAGAGCACAGATACGCAGTATTTT.

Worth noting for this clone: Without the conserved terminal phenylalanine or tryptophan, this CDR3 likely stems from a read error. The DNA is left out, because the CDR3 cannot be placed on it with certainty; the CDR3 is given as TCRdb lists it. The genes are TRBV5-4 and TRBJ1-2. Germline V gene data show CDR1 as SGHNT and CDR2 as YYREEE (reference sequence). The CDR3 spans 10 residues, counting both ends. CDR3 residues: CASSRQGGDL.

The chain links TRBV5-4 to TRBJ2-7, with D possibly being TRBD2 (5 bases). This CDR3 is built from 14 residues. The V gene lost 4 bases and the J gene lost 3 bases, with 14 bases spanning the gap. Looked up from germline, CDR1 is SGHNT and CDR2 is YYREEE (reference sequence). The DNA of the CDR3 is TGTGCCAGCAGCCAGATGGACGGGAACTACGAGCAGTACTTC. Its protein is CASSQMDGNYEQYF.

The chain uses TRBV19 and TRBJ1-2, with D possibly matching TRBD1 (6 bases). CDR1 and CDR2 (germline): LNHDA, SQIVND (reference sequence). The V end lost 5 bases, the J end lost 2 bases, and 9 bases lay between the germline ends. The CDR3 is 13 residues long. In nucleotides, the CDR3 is TGTGCCAGTAGTTACAGGGAGAACTATGGCTACACCTTC. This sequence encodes CASSYRENYGYTF.

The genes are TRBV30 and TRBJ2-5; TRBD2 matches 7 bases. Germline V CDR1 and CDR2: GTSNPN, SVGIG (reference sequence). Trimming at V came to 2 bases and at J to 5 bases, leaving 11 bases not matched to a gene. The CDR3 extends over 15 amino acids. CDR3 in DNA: TGTGCCTGGAGTAGCTTCCCGAGGGAGGGGGAGACCCAGTACTTC. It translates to CAWSSFPREGETQYF.

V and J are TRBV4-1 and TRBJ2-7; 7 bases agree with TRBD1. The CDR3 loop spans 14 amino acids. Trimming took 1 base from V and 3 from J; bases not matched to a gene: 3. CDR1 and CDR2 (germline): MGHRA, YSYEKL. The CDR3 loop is CASSQVGQFYEQYF. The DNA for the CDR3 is TGCGCCAGCAGCCAAGTGGGACAGTTCTACGAGCAGTACTTC.

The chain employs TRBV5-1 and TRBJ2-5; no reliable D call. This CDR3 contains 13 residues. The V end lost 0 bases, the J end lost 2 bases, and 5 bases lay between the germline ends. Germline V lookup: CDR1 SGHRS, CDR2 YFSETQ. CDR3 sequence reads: CASSLAAQETQYF. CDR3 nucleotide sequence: TGCGCCAGCAGCTTGGCCGCTCAAGAGACCCAGTACTTC.

The CDR3 DNA follows: TGTGCCAGCAGCTTTTACGGGGGAGGCACCTACGAGCAGTACTTC. It specifies CASSFYGGGTYEQYF. The chain recombines TRBV7-9 with TRBJ2-7, with a possible D match to TRBD2 (6 bases). V shed 3 bases and J shed 2 bases, with 14 bases lying between them. Per germline, CDR1 SEHNR and CDR2 FQNEAQ (reference sequence). The CDR3 runs 15 residues.

The chain's CDR3 is CASRPGRGNTIYF. CDR3 bases: TGTGCCAGCAGACCCGGGCGGGGAAACACCATATATTTT. The chain carries TRBV6-4 and TRBJ1-3, with D hard to call. With 6 bases removed from V and 4 bases from J, the gap between germline ends came to 10 bases. The CDR3 runs 13 residues. Germline assignment: CDR1 MRHNA and CDR2 SNTAGT.

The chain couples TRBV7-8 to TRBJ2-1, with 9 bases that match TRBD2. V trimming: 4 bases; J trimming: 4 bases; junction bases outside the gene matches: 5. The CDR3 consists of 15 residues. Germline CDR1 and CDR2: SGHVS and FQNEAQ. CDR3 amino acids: CASSSSGAWYNEQFF. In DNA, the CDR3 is TGTGCCAGCAGCTCTAGCGGGGCCTGGTACAATGAGCAGTTCTTC. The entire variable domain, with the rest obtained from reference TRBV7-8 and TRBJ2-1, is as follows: GAGVSQSPRYKVAKRGQDVALRCDPISGHVSLFWYQQALGQGPEFLTYFQNEAQLDKSGLPSDRFFAERPEGSVSTLKIQRTQQEDSAVYLCASSSSGAWYNEQFFGPGTRLTVL.

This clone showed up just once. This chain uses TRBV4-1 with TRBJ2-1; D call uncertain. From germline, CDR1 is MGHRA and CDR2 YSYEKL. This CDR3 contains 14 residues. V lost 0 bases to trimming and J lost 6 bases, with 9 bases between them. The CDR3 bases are TGCGCCAGCAGCCAAGAGACGACCCTCAATGAGCAGTTCTTC. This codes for CASSQETTLNEQFF.

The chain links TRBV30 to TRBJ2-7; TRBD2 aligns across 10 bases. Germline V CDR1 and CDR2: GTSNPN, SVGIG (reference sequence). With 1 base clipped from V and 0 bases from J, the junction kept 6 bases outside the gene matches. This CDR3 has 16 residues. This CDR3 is CAWSEETSGHSYEQYF. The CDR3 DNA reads TGTGCCTGGAGTGAAGAGACTAGCGGGCACTCCTACGAGCAGTACTTC.

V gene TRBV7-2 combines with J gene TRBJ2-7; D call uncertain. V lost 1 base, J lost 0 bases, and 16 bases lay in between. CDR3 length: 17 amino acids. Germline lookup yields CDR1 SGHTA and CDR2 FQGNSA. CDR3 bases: TGTGCCAGCAGCTTAGGTAGCCAGTCAACCATCTCCTACGAGCAGTACTTC. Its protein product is CASSLGSQSTISYEQYF.

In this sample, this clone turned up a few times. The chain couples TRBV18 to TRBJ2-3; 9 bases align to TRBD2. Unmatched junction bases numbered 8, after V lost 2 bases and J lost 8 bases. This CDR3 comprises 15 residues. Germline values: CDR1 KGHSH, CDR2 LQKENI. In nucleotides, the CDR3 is TGTGCCAGCTCACCAGGTAGCGGGAGCCTGGGTACGCAGTATTTT. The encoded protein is CASSPGSGSLGTQYF.

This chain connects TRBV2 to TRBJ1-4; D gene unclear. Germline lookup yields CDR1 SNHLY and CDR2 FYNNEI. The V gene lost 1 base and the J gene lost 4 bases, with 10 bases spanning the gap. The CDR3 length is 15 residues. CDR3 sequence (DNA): TGTGCCAGCAGTGAAGGGCCCATCCTTAATGAAAAACTGTTTTTT. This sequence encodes CASSEGPILNEKLFF.

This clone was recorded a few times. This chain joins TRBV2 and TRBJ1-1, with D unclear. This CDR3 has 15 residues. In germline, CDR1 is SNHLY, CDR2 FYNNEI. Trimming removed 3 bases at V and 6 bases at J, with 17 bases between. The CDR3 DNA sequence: TGTGCCAGCAGTGAGGGTGTGAGGGAGCGAGCTGAAGCTTTCTTT. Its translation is CASSEGVRERAEAFF.

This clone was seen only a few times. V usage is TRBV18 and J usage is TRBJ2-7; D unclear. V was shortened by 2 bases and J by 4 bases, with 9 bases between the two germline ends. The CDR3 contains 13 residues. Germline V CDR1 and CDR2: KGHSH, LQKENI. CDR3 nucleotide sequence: TGTGCCAGCTCACCAGGGGAAATATACGAGCAGTACTTC. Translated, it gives CASSPGEIYEQYF.

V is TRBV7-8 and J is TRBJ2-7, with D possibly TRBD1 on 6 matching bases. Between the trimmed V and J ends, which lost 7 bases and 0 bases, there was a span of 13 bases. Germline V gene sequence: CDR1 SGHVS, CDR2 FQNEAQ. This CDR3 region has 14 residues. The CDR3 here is CASIVGHNSYEQYF. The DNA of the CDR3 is TGTGCCAGCATCGTGGGACATAACTCCTACGAGCAGTACTTC.

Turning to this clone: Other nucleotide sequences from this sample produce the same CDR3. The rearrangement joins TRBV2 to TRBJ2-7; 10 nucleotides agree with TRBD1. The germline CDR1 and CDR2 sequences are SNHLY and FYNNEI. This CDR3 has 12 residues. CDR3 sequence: CAGRDRGSEQYF. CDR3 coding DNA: TGTGCTGGCCGGGACAGGGGTTCCGAGCAGTACTTC.

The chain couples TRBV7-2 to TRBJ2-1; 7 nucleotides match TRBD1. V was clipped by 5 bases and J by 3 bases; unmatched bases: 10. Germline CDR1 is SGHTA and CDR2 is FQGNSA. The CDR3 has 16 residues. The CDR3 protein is CASSRAGTENYNEQFF. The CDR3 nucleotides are TGTGCCAGCAGCAGAGCCGGGACAGAAAACTACAATGAGCAGTTCTTC.

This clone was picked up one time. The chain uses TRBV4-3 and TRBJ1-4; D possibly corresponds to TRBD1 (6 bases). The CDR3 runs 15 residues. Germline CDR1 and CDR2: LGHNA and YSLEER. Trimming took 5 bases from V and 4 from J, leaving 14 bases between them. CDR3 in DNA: TGCGCCAGCAGCTACATCTCAGGGGATAATGAAAAACTGTTTTTT. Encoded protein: CASSYISGDNEKLFF.

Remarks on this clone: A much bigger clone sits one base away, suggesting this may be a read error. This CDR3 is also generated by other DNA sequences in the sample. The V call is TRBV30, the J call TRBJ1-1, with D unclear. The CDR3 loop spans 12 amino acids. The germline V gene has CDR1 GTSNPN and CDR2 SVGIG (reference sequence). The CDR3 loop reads CAWTGKNTEAFF. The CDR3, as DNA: TGTGCCTGGACTGGAAAGAACACTGAAGCCTTCTTT.

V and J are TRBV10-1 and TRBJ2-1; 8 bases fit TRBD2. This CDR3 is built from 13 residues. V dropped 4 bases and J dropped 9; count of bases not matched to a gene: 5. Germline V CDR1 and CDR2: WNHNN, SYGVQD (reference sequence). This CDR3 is CASSGSGSTEQFF. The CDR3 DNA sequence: TGCGCCAGCAGTGGCAGCGGGAGTACTGAGCAGTTCTTC.

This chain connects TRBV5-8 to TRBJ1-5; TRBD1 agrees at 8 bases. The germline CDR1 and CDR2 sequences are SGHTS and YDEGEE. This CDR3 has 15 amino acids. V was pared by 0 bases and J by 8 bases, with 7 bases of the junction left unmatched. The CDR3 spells CASSLGTGMTEPQHF. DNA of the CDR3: TGTGCCAGCAGCTTGGGGACAGGGATGACAGAGCCCCAGCATTTT.

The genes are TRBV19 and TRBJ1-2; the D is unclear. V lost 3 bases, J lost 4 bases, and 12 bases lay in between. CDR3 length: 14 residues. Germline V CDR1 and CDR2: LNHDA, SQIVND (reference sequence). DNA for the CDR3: TGTGCCAGTAGTATCCCCGGGCGGGGCTATGGCTACACCTTC. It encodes CASSIPGRGYGYTF.

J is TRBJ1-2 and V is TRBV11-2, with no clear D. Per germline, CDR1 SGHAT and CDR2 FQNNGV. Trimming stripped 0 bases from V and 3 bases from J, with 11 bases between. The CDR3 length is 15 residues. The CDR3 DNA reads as TGTGCCAGCAGCTTAGATCCGGCCAGCTACTATGGCTACACCTTC. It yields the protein CASSLDPASYYGYTF.

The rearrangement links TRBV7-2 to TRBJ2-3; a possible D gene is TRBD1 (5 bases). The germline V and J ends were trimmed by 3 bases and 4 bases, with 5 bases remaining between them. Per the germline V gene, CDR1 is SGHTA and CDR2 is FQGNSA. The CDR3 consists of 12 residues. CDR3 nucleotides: TGTGCCAGCAGCTTGGGGCCAGATACGCAGTATTTT. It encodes CASSLGPDTQYF.

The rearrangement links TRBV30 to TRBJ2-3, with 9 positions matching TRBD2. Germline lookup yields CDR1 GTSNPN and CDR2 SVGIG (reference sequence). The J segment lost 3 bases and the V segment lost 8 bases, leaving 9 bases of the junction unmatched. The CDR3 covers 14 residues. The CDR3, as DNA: TGTGCCCTTGGGGCGGGAGGGCATACAGATACGCAGTATTTT. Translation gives CALGAGGHTDTQYF.

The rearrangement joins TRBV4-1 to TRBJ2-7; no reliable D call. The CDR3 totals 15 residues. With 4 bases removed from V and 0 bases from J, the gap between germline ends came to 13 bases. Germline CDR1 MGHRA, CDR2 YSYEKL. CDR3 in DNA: TGCGCCAGCAGCCGATTGCCAGGCTACTCCTACGAGCAGTACTTC. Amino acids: CASSRLPGYSYEQYF.